Detailed here is one T cell receptor (beta chain). The CD4+ fraction was divided into a CD45RA+ naive subset and a CD45RA-negative memory subset. Genomic DNA per cell subset filled all wells of several immunoSEQ plates. Profiled with immunoSEQ multiplex PCR; TCRdb holds only in-frame clones, not every one. Among roughly 640,000 clones listed, about 74% were seen once. This sample stems from a study of shared clonotypes between healthy human individuals. Study-wide context: For every donor, three CD4 naive, three CD4 memory, two CD8 naive and one CD8 memory plates were used.

The CDR3 has 12 amino acids. Trimming shortened V by 6 bases and J by 0 bases, and 7 bases separated the two germline ends. CDR1 SQVTM and CDR2 ANQGSEA come from the germline V gene. This sequence was found in a woman aged 25-40 years in good health. V usage is TRBV29-1 and J usage is TRBJ2-3; no firm D call. The sequenced sample was memory CD4+ T cells sorted from blood. Subset given: CD45RA-negative fraction. The CDR3 here is CSVESSTDTQYF. The CDR3, as DNA: TGCAGCGTAGAGTCTAGCACAGATACGCAGTATTTT.